Listed below are T cell receptor beta chains from one sample, sequenced in a study of shared clonotypes between healthy human individuals. Profiled with immunoSEQ multiplex PCR; TCRdb holds only in-frame clones, not every one. The sample yields hundreds of thousands of clones, roughly 98% seen once. The sequenced sample consisted of naive CD8+ T cells sorted from blood. These receptor sequences come from a man aged 25 to 45 in good health. The CDR3 runs from the conserved cysteine through the conserved F or W. Fields, in order: J gene, V gene, CDR3 protein.

TRBJ1-5,TRBV5-3,CARSFQGRVDSNQPQHF
TRBJ2-5,TRBV6-5,CASRSGSGLGETQYF
TRBJ2-7,TRBV7-9,CASSLEADEQYF
TRBJ2-7,TRBV7-6,CASSPGQGYEQYF
TRBJ2-5,TRBV27,CASSSDSLGETQYF
TRBJ2-7,TRBV5-8,CASSWNSGGLYEQYF
TRBJ2-3,TRBV7-9,CASSLAQGSTTDTQYF
TRBJ2-2,TRBV5-1,CASSLTRSRELFF
TRBJ1-5,TRBV27,CASSLNPGTGPWQPQHF
TRBJ2-7,TRBV28,CASTHQGSHYEQYF
TRBJ1-3,TRBV30,CAWRLKKGGFTSGNTIYF
TRBJ2-1,TRBV25-1,CASSVNRNEQFF
TRBJ2-1,TRBV2,CASSQLQMGASNNEQFF
TRBJ2-3,TRBV27,CASSYSRGSTDTQYF
TRBJ2-7,TRBV27,CASGRTSGSYEQYF
TRBJ2-5,TRBV7-9,CASSLVGEGKYETQYF
TRBJ2-7,TRBV11-2,CASSVAPGQNYEQYF
TRBJ2-3,TRBV7-6,CASSLDWTSGFTDTQYF
TRBJ2-1,TRBV28,CASSPTSESYNEQFF
TRBJ2-7,TRBV21-1,CASSKLVALAGNDEQYF
TRBJ2-1,TRBV5-1,CASSLVLAGGANEQFF
TRBJ1-3,TRBV7-9,CASSLAGDTIYF
TRBJ2-1,TRBV29-1,CSVSGLAGPSPFF
TRBJ2-7,TRBV5-4,CASSLFGNNEQYF
TRBJ2-3,TRBV7-9,CASSTSGSDDTQYF
TRBJ2-7,TRBV7-9,CASSPRDVYEQYF
TRBJ2-1,TRBV27,CASSTYHHEAAGSEQFF
TRBJ2-1,TRBV4-3,CASSQDRSSYNEQFF
TRBJ2-7,TRBV7-6,CASSPGTSGRVFPYEQYF
TRBJ2-7,TRBV2,CATSPGTSPYEQYF
TRBJ2-6,TRBV13,CASSLGRLLESGANVLTF
TRBJ2-1,TRBV14,CASSPEQRNYNEQFF
TRBJ2-2,TRBV28,CASSFFGEGGELFF
TRBJ2-5,TRBV5-4,CASSSEGWETQYF
TRBJ1-2,TRBV19,CASSKTDILSWGYTF
TRBJ2-7,TRBV11-3,CASSLNPGSEQYF
TRBJ2-1,TRBV7-6,CASSLTGANEQFF
TRBJ2-7,TRBV27,CASSLKGPRREQYF
TRBJ2-5,TRBV11-2,CASSVRDRVGRIQETQYF
TRBJ2-1,TRBV27,CASSFLNYNEQFF
TRBJ1-2,TRBV7-9,CASSSDSGAYTF
TRBJ2-7,TRBV5-8,CASSATYEQYF
TRBJ2-5,TRBV28,CASSLFASGSQETQYF
TRBJ1-5,TRBV5-6,CASSFFISNQPQHF
TRBJ2-6,TRBV7-2,CASSRQFTGANVLTF
TRBJ2-1,TRBV2,CASSEVSGRSNEQFF
TRBJ1-1,TRBV29-1,CSVELRGGNGAEAFF
TRBJ2-7,TRBV18,CASSAPPSESSYEQYF
TRBJ1-5,TRBV9,CASSAGQYNQPQHF
TRBJ2-1,TRBV5-4,CASSSGTSGRKNNEQFF
TRBJ2-1,TRBV28,CASSLSWEIPAQFF
TRBJ2-7,TRBV4-3,CASSQAGRSYEQYF
TRBJ2-1,TRBV9,CASSVVHNEQFF
TRBJ2-1,TRBV19,CASTRRQGLAGAGPWFF
TRBJ2-1,TRBV4-1,CASSQEGTSWSGEQFF
TRBJ2-6,TRBV6-1,CASSSGANVLTF
TRBJ1-1,TRBV11-2,CASSFGGPTEAFF
TRBJ2-7,TRBV6-1,CASSDPRTGATYEQYF